The clone carrying this T cell receptor beta chain is large in the sample. From the 5' RACE reads, TCRdb called clonotypes with MiXCR, one entry per CDR3 protein. This repertoire shows some 3,500 distinct CDR3 sequences, about a quarter found once; its top ten account for around 13%. This entry is derived from a study of spatial heterogeneity in lung cancer. Regarding time point: sample taken at primary tumor resection. Researchers sequenced whole RNA taken from tumor, nontumor lung or frozen PBMC without sorting. Germline CDR1 reads SGHRS; CDR2 reads YFSETQ. The CDR3 contains 17 residues. V trimming: 0 bases; J trimming: 7 bases; junction bases outside the gene matches: 10.

The material was normal lung tissue next to the tumor, obtained at surgery. The receptor was isolated from a male donor with early-stage non-small cell lung cancer. V usage is TRBV5-1 and J usage is TRBJ2-1; 10 bases map to TRBD2. As DNA, the CDR3 is TGCGCCAGCAGCTTGGAAGCTAGCGGGAGAAGAGATAATGAGCAGTTCTTC. This codes for CASSLEASGRRDNEQFF.